This paragraph covers one T cell receptor (beta chain) sequence. Its target antigen remains unknown. Base qualities are not at hand, and no much larger clone is one base apart. The data stem from a study of blood T cell repertoires in COVID-19 (dated by TCRdb to 2020 to 2021). Background on the whole study: The collaborator samples originated in the United States, Italy and Spain and spanned the acute and convalescent phases of COVID-19. The repertoires were made available in a free public database intended to serve as a resource for research on the immune response to SARS-CoV-2. The prospective study material was composed of cDNA or gDNA derived from T cells, B-cell-depleted T cells, or PBMCs. Subjects who had been exposed to COVID-19, were actively infected with it, or had recovered from it provided the deeply sampled blood TCRbeta repertoires that made up the dataset. Where available, HLA class I and class II types were taken from metadata supplied by the sample provider and were not determined by assay-based typing. The sample metadata nearly always contained a de-identified subject ID, COVID-19 status, age in years and sex. Samples were obtained from the ongoing ImmuneRACE study (first 160 participants) and from 1,000 to 1,500 subjects provided by 6 global collaborators.

The immunoSEQ Assay, a bias-controlled multiplex PCR, was used to amplify TCRbeta CDR3 regions from genomic DNA. Per the original workflow: The number of nucleated cells in each sample was estimated by amplification of reference gene primers within the assay. To quantify the absolute abundance of each unique TCRbeta CDR3 rearrangement, sequence reads were collapsed and filtered. For each sample, productive Simpson clonality was calculated as the square root of Simpson's diversity index across productive rearrangements. TCRdb limited this immuneACCESS table to in-frame rearrangements with V and J called. A share of clones is missing; checked studies link under half to unresolved V genes, and the rest is unexplained. V and J calls and clone size follow that table, whereas D and trimming were derived from the DNA. This sample has 270,000 or so clones in its table, and roughly nine tenths of those were observed once. Roughly 5% of the sample belongs to the ten largest clones.

The germline V gene encodes CDR1 SGHNT and CDR2 YYREEE (reference sequence). The CDR3, from cysteine to phenylalanine, totals 15 residues. CDR3 DNA is the only sequence kept; it has 45 bases, read in frame from the first base. Deletion took 1 base off V and 0 bases off J, with a span of 9 bases between the germline ends. Overall study results and their limits: How much clinical and demographic metadata was included differed by source and by participant, and the metadata was provided uncurated.

A second Seattle source provided samples from volunteer blood donors who had recovered from COVID-19. Each collaborating institution followed its own protocols to collect whole blood in K2EDTA tubes. Collaborator samples were shipped for TCRbeta analysis as frozen whole blood, isolated PBMCs, or DNA extracted from either sample type. This TCR came from a woman in her 40s who had recovered from COVID-19. The rearrangement joined TRBV5-4 to TRBJ2-3, with TRBD1 perhaps the D gene, on 5 matching bases. Sequencing was performed on peripheral blood. The nucleotides read TGTGCCAGCAGCTTGAGTGGGGCTAGCACAGATACGCAGTATTTT. This yields the protein CASSLSGASTDTQYF.